These 10 T cell receptor beta chains were all obtained from the same sample, sequenced in a study of CD8+ T cells in alopecia areata. Treatment in this sample: oral pan-JAK inhibitor, 5-10 mg twice daily. Isolated RNA was reverse transcribed into cDNA used as the sequencing template. Profiled with immunoSEQ multiplex PCR; TCRdb holds only in-frame clones, not every one. The data contain about 200,000 clones, more than 45% of them singletons. The source was CD4+ T cells sorted from blood, collected at week 4, from a patient treated with tofacitinib. The receptors shown here come from a human donor with alopecia areata.

The CDR3 reads CATSSPRQGSEKLFF. CDR3 bases: TGTGCCACCAGCAGCCCAAGACAGGGATCTGAAAAACTGTTTTTT. The chain carries TRBV15 and TRBJ1-4; 7 nucleotides match TRBD1. Losses at the gene ends were 3 bases for V and 7 bases for J; bases not matched to a gene: 8. CDR3 size: 15 residues. CDR1 and CDR2 from the germline V gene are LNHNV and YYDKDF (reference sequence).

The chain links TRBV27 to TRBJ1-2; maybe TRBD1 (6 bases). CDR1 and CDR2 (germline): MNHEY, SMNVEV (reference sequence). The CDR3 spans 15 residues. Trimming pared 2 bases from V and 1 base from J, leaving 11 bases between. CDR3 DNA: TGTGCCAGCAGTTTAGAAGGGGGGAATAACTATGGCTACACCTTC. Amino acids: CASSLEGGNNYGYTF.

V gene TRBV7-9 combines with J gene TRBJ1-2; TRBD1 matches at 9 bases. The CDR3 loop spans 12 amino acids. CDR1 SEHNR and CDR2 FQNEAQ come from the germline V gene (reference sequence). V trimming: 5 bases; J trimming: 8 bases; junction bases outside the gene matches: 3. CDR3 protein: CASSGTGRGYTF. The CDR3 coding sequence is TGTGCCAGCAGCGGGACAGGGAGAGGCTACACCTTC. Full variable domain (missing parts from reference TRBV7-9 and TRBJ1-2): DTGVSQNPRHKITKRGQNVTFRCDPISEHNRLYWYRQTLGQGPEFLTYFQNEAQLEKSRLLSDRFSAERPKGSFSTLEIQRTEQGDSAMYLCASSGTGRGYTFGSGTRLTVV.

This chain uses TRBV6-5 with TRBJ1-5, with D maybe TRBD1 (5 bases). This CDR3 is 14 amino acids long. Trimming left V 2 bases short and J 4 bases short, with 9 bases between. Germline V CDR1 and CDR2: MNHEY, SVGAGI. Here the CDR3 DNA reads TGTGCCAGCAGTTACGGGGGGAATAATCAGCCCCAGCATTTT. Protein: CASSYGGNNQPQHF.

The CDR3 here is CASSPWTVRTDTQYF. The CDR3 nucleotides are TGTGCCAGCAGTCCATGGACAGTTAGGACAGATACGCAGTATTTT. J is TRBJ2-3 and V is TRBV27; tentatively, D is TRBD1 (6 bases). This CDR3 is 15 amino acids long. The germline gives CDR1 MNHEY, CDR2 SMNVEV (reference sequence). Trimming removed 5 bases at V and 3 bases at J, with 15 bases between.

The rearrangement joins TRBV11-2 to TRBJ1-4; D call uncertain. Per germline, CDR1 SGHAT and CDR2 FQNNGV. CDR3 length: 14 residues. The germline V and J ends were trimmed by 5 bases and 5 bases, with 12 bases remaining between them. CDR3 sequence: CASSPPARNEKLFF. CDR3 bases: TGTGCCAGCAGCCCCCCTGCTAGGAATGAAAAACTGTTTTTT.

The chain carries TRBV30 and TRBJ1-4; D gene unclear. CDR3 length: 14 residues. The V gene lost 4 bases and the J gene lost 5 bases, with 14 bases spanning the gap. Per the germline V gene, CDR1 is GTSNPN and CDR2 is SVGIG (reference sequence). CDR3: CAWTRSGRNEKLFF. DNA for the CDR3: TGTGCCTGGACCCGATCGGGCCGGAATGAAAAACTGTTTTTT.

The V gene is TRBV2, the J gene TRBJ2-6; D could derive from TRBD1 or TRBD2 (5 bases each). V lost 8 bases and J lost 5, with 10 bases in between. The CDR3 has 13 amino acids. Germline loops: CDR1 SNHLY, CDR2 FYNNEI. In DNA form, the CDR3 reads TGTGCCAGCTGGGGGTTTCGGGCCAACGTCCTGACTTTC. Translation: CASWGFRANVLTF.

Only a few counts were recorded for this clone. Other nucleotide sequences from this sample produce the same CDR3. The chain is built from TRBV30 and TRBJ1-1; D perhaps matches TRBD1 (6 bases). Trimming cost V 4 bases and J 1 base, with 13 bases left between them. The CDR3 covers 14 residues. Germline CDR1 reads GTSNPN; CDR2 reads SVGIG (reference sequence). The CDR3 here is CAWTLQGANTEAFF. As DNA, the CDR3 is TGTGCCTGGACCCTACAGGGCGCGAACACTGAAGCTTTCTTT.

The V call is TRBV2, the J call TRBJ1-1; TRBD1 aligns across 12 bases. Trimming cost V 7 bases and J 6 bases; bases outside gene matches: 9. This CDR3 has 15 residues. The V gene's germline CDR1 is SNHLY and CDR2 FYNNEI. Written as DNA, the CDR3 is TGTGCCAGCACCACCCCGGGACAGGGGGCGGCTGAAGCTTTCTTT. It codes for CASTTPGQGAAEAFF.